The subject of this entry is one T cell receptor beta chain. Its target is not known. This entry is derived from a study of T cell responses to AZD1222 COVID-19 vaccine. Notes on the study in general: Spike-spanning, vaccine-associated CD4 TCRs were dominant at 160-218 and 743-854. Baseline antibody screening turned up just a handful of seropositive AZD1222 recipients. Females made up more of the donors, who were largely white British, and clonal diversity may have come out too low.

Second doses at about 4 or about 12 weeks were pooled. The data were produced by immunoSEQ multiplex PCR, yet TCRdb's version contains in-frame clones alone and is incomplete. The table lists 100,000 to 140,000 clones, 92% of them singletons. CDR3 length: 13 residues. V was pared by 7 bases and J by 2 bases, with 4 bases of the junction left unmatched. In germline, CDR1 is LGHDT, CDR2 YNNKEL (reference sequence). The receptor was derived from an adult who received the AZD1222 COVID-19 vaccine. This chain uses TRBV3-1 (or the pseudogene TRBV3-2) with TRBJ1-2, with 7 bases that match TRBD1. This material consisted of peripheral blood, taken 28 days after the second AZD1222 dose. In DNA form, the CDR3 reads TGTGCCAGCAACCCGGGACAGAACTATGGCTACACCTTC. Its protein product is CASNPGQNYGYTF.